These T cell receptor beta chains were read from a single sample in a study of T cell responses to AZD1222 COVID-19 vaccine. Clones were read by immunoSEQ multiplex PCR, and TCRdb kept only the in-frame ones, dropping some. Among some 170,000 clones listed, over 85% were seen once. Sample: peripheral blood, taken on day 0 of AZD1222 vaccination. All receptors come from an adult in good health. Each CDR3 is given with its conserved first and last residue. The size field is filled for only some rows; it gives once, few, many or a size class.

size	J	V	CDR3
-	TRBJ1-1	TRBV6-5	CASSSPRNTEAFF
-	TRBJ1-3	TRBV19	CASTPTGMAGNTIYF
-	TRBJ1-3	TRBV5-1	CASSPGMPISGNTIYF
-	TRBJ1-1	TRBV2	CASSEAWGANTEAFF
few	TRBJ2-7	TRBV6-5	CASSYSLAGFFYEQYF
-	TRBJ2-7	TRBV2	CASSPRQAYEQYF
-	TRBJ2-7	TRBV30	CAWSQDRDRGVDEQYF
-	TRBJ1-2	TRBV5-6	CASSLAGPPINYGYTF
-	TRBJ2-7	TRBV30	CAWSVLGTGYHEQYF
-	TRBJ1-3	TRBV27	CASSLQRGNTIYF
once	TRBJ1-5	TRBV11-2	CASSLDLQGGQPQHF
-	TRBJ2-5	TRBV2	CASSLTMYQETQYF
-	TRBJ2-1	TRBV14	CASSQSWTSGGLSYNEQFF
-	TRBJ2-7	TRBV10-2	CASSESTSPEQYF
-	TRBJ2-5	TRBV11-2	CASSLDGSRETQYF
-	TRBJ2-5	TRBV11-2	CASSPSSPRGETQYF
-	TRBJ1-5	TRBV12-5	CASGLAPGDRVLGNQPQHF
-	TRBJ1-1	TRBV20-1	CSASTINPQGAEAFF
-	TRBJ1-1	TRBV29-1	CSVVEDTNTEAFF
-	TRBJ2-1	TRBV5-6	CASRSGLAAYNEQFF
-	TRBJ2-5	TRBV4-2	CASSQDVAGQETQYF
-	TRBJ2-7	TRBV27	CASSSGERSYEQYF
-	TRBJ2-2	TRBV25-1	CASSERVAGELFF
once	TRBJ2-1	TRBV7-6	CASSLGHAGSGYNEQFF
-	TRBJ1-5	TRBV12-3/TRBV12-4	CASSLTGSPQHF
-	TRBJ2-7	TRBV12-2	CASRSRLAEISYEQYF
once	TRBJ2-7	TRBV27	CASSFISGSHEQYF
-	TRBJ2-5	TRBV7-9	CASSLVQYQETQYF
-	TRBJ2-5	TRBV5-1	CASSLGGVGRKTQYF
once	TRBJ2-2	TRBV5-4	CASSLAGGTGELFF
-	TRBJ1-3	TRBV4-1	CASSQDASGNTIYF
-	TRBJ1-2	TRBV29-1	CSVQKGYGYTF
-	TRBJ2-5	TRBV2	CASRGDRGETQYF
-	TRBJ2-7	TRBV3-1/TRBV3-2	CASSQGAGDYEQYF